Sequencing of this T cell receptor beta chain was carried out in a study of spatial heterogeneity in lung cancer. Whole-study findings and limits: Nonsynonymous mutations, ubiquitous and regional, were tracked respectively by counts of ubiquitous and regional expanded TCRs. Intratumoral expanded alpha and beta TCR counts were found to track tumor mutation counts.

Of note for this clonotype: Its antigen remains unidentified. Within a library made for alpha chains, this beta chain is off target, and its count is uninformative.

MiXCR was run by TCRdb on the 5' RACE reads, yielding one entry per CDR3 protein. The table for this sample gives 70 or so distinct CDR3 sequences. Losses at the gene ends were 9 bases for V and 2 bases for J; bases not matched to a gene: 4. CDR3 length: 13 residues. The germline V gene has CDR1 SNHLY and CDR2 FYNNEI. Described time point: sample taken at primary tumor resection. This rearrangement joins TRBV2 to TRBJ2-1, with 7 bases that match TRBD2. The sequence was collected from a female donor with early-stage non-small cell lung cancer. This specimen consisted of lung tumor tissue, obtained at surgery. For the CDR3, the DNA is TGTGCCAGGGGACTAACACCCTACAATGAGCAGTTCTTC. It codes for CARGLTPYNEQFF. The whole variable domain, filled in from reference TRBV2 and TRBJ2-1, reads EPEVTQTPSHQVTQMGQEVILRCVPISNHLYFYWYRQILGQKVEFLVSFYNNEISEKSEIFDDQFSVERPDGSNFTLKIRSTKLEDSAMYFCARGLTPYNEQFFGPGTRLTVL.